Shown below are 28 T cell receptor beta chains from a single sample sequenced in a study of Ad26.COV2.S vaccination and SARS-CoV-2 variants. Treatment defined: approximately 18 received Ad26.COV2.S at low or high dose, single or two shots; about 5 received placebo; per-sample allocation not given. It was on day 63 after the first vaccine or placebo injection that samples were taken. TCRdb's copy holds only in-frame clones and misses some; the assay was immunoSEQ multiplex PCR. The sample includes 350,000 to 500,000 clones, about 92% of them seen just once. The input for sequencing was peripheral blood, taken in a trial of Ad26.COV2.S vaccine versus placebo. The receptors here all came from a person between 18 and 65 years old who received the Ad26.COV2.S COVID-19 vaccine or a placebo.

CDR3 nucleotide sequence: TGTGCCAGCAGTTCCAAGGGTAGCAATCAGCCCCAGCATTTT. Its protein product is CASSSKGSNQPQHF. This chain uses TRBV27 with TRBJ1-5; D remains unclear. Germline V gene data show CDR1 as MNHEY and CDR2 as SMNVEV (reference sequence). V shed 4 bases and J shed 0 bases, with 7 bases lying between them. This CDR3 contains 14 residues.

The chain couples TRBV6-2 or TRBV6-3 to TRBJ1-5; D is possibly TRBD1 (5 bases). The CDR3 loop spans 13 amino acids. Germline-derived CDR1 and CDR2 are MNHEY and SVGEGT. Deletions cut 2 bases from V and 7 bases from J, with 9 bases between. CDR3 sequence: CASSYGAFQPQHF. The CDR3 DNA reads as TGTGCCAGCAGTTACGGGGCTTTCCAGCCCCAGCATTTT.

As regards this clone: Other DNA sequences in this sample translate to the same CDR3. The rearrangement links TRBV18 to TRBJ2-7; D possibly corresponds to TRBD1 (5 bases). CDR3 size: 14 residues. The germline V and J ends were trimmed by 1 base and 0 bases, with 7 bases remaining between them. The V gene's germline CDR1 is KGHSH and CDR2 LQKENI. The CDR3 nucleotides are TGTGCCAGCTCACCACAGGGGTCCTCCTACGAGCAGTACTTC. Protein sequence: CASSPQGSSYEQYF.

The sample holds a few counts of this clone. This chain uses TRBV2 with TRBJ1-6; D possibly corresponds to TRBD1 (5 bases). The CDR3 covers 15 residues. Germline loops: CDR1 SNHLY, CDR2 FYNNEI. Trimming took 0 bases from V and 6 from J, leaving 9 bases between them. The CDR3 DNA sequence: TGTGCCAGCAGTGAAGCGACAGACTTTAATTCACCCCTCCACTTT. This codes for CASSEATDFNSPLHF. Full variable domain (rest looked up from reference TRBV2 and TRBJ1-6): EPEVTQTPSHQVTQMGQEVILRCVPISNHLYFYWYRQILGQKVEFLVSFYNNEISEKSEIFDDQFSVERPDGSNFTLKIRSTKLEDSAMYFCASSEATDFNSPLHFGNGTRLTVT.

The chain joins TRBV6-1 to TRBJ2-7; D ambiguous. Germline V lookup: CDR1 MNHNS, CDR2 SASEGT. V lost 5 bases, J lost 3 bases, and 5 bases lay in between. This CDR3 region has 11 residues. CDR3 region: CASSLGYEQYF. The DNA of the CDR3 is TGTGCCAGCAGTCTTGGCTACGAGCAGTACTTC.

J is TRBJ2-7 and V is TRBV7-2; 8 nucleotides align to TRBD1. This CDR3 contains 17 residues. The J segment lost 3 bases and the V segment lost 5 bases, leaving 15 bases of the junction unmatched. Germline CDR1 reads SGHTA; CDR2 reads FQGNSA. The CDR3 region is CASSLNSVGTGHYEQYF. In DNA form, the CDR3 reads TGTGCCAGCAGCCTGAATAGCGTCGGGACAGGCCACTACGAGCAGTACTTC.

The genes are TRBV19 and TRBJ1-5; TRBD1 matches at 7 bases. This CDR3 spans 15 amino acids. V was clipped by 9 bases and J by 3 bases; unmatched bases: 11. CDR1 is LNHDA and CDR2 is SQIVND in the germline V gene (reference sequence). The CDR3 loop is CASRRDSDANQPQHF. The CDR3 DNA sequence: TGTGCCAGCCGCCGGGACAGTGATGCCAATCAGCCCCAGCATTTT.

This chain links TRBV9 with TRBJ2-7; weak D call: TRBD1 (7 bases). From germline, CDR1 is SGDLS and CDR2 YYNGEE. There are 18 residues in the CDR3. Trimming removed 1 base from V and 5 bases from J, with 25 bases in between. The CDR3 loop is CASSVITRGVDREDEQYF. The CDR3 DNA sequence: TGTGCCAGCAGCGTAATCACCCGAGGGGTAGACAGGGAGGACGAGCAGTACTTC.

CDR3 nucleotide sequence: TGTGCCACCAGGCGACAGGGAAGCACTGAAGCTTTCTTT. Translation: CATRRQGSTEAFF. The V and J genes are TRBV15 and TRBJ1-1, with 7 bases that match TRBD1. The CDR3 spans 13 residues. In germline, CDR1 is LNHNV, CDR2 YYDKDF (reference sequence). V shed 6 bases, J shed 4 bases, and the junction held 5 bases outside the gene matches.

The rearrangement uses TRBV27 and TRBJ2-1; D remains ambiguous. The CDR3 is 14 amino acids. CDR1 and CDR2 (germline): MNHEY, SMNVEV (reference sequence). The V gene lost 6 bases and the J gene lost 6 bases, with 15 bases spanning the gap. For the CDR3, the DNA is TGTGCCAGCAGCTCTTTAATTGGCGGCAATGAGCAGTTCTTC. It yields the protein CASSSLIGGNEQFF.

V gene TRBV29-1 combines with J gene TRBJ1-2; possible D gene TRBD1, 5 bases. The CDR3 spans 12 residues. CDR1 is SQVTM and CDR2 is ANQGSEA in the germline V gene. Trimming left V 6 bases short and J 3 bases short, with 11 bases between. Here the CDR3 reads CSVAGGDYGYTF. The CDR3 DNA is TGCAGCGTAGCCGGGGGGGACTATGGCTACACCTTC. The full variable domain, in which reference TRBV29-1 and TRBJ1-2 provide the parts outside the CDR3, is SAVISQKPSRDICQRGTSLTIQCQVDSQVTMMFWYRQQPGQSLTLIATANQGSEATYESGFVIDKFPISRPNLTFSTLTVSNMSPEDSSIYLCSVAGGDYGYTFGSGTRLTVV.

V is TRBV29-1 and J is TRBJ2-7, with 7 bases matching TRBD2. Germline loops: CDR1 SQVTM, CDR2 ANQGSEA. This CDR3 region has 14 residues. Germline trimming cut 0 bases from V and 6 bases from J; bases unmatched to any gene: 8. Written as DNA, the CDR3 is TGCAGCGTTGAAGAATTAAGCGGGGCGACCGAGCAGTACTTC. Amino acids: CSVEELSGATEQYF.

V and J are TRBV7-9 and TRBJ2-2; possibly TRBD1 for D (5 bases). The CDR3 extends over 15 amino acids. V shed 1 base and J shed 3 bases, with 9 bases lying between them. Germline V CDR1 and CDR2: SEHNR, FQNEAQ (reference sequence). The CDR3 here is CASSLGAGYTGELFF. CDR3 DNA: TGTGCCAGCAGCTTAGGCGCAGGGTACACCGGGGAGCTGTTTTTT. Looking up the rest from reference TRBV7-9 and TRBJ2-2 gives the full variable domain: DTGVSQNPRHKITKRGQNVTFRCDPISEHNRLYWYRQTLGQGPEFLTYFQNEAQLEKSRLLSDRFSAERPKGSFSTLEIQRTEQGDSAMYLCASSLGAGYTGELFFGEGSRLTVL.

The J gene is TRBJ2-5, the V gene TRBV19; 9 bases map to TRBD1. V lost 3 bases, J lost 2 bases, and 4 bases stayed unmatched. This CDR3 region has 15 residues. Germline CDR1 is LNHDA and CDR2 is SQIVND (reference sequence). This chain's CDR3 is CASSIIGTGQETQYF. CDR3 DNA sequence: TGTGCCAGTAGTATCATCGGGACAGGGCAAGAGACCCAGTACTTC.

The chain uses TRBV14 and TRBJ2-2; possibly TRBD2 for D (5 bases). The CDR3 is 16 amino acids. Trimming took 1 base from V and 1 from J, leaving 10 bases between them. Germline V lookup: CDR1 SGHDN, CDR2 FVKESK. The CDR3 DNA follows: TGTGCCAGCAGCCAAGCCCCAGGAGGGAACACCGGGGAGCTGTTTTTT. Translated, it gives CASSQAPGGNTGELFF. The whole variable domain, remainder taken from reference TRBV14 and TRBJ2-2, is EAGVTQFPSHSVIEKGQTVTLRCDPISGHDNLYWYRRVMGKEIKFLLHFVKESKQDESGMPNNRFLAERTGGTYSTLKVQPAELEDSGVYFCASSQAPGGNTGELFFGEGSRLTVL.

This chain uses TRBV4-3 with TRBJ1-3, with 8 bases lining up with TRBD1. CDR3 length equals 18 residues. After removal of 0 bases from V and 0 bases from J, the junction contained 7 bases not matched to a gene. Germline-derived CDR1 and CDR2 are LGHNA and YSLEER. CDR3 DNA: TGCGCCAGCAGCCAAGATACGTATGGACAGGGCTCTGGAAACACCATATATTTT. This sequence encodes CASSQDTYGQGSGNTIYF.

CDR3 in DNA: TGCGCCAGCAGCGAATGGACTAGCGGGATCTCAAATGAGCAGTTCTTC. Amino acid sequence: CASSEWTSGISNEQFF. The chain combines TRBV5-1 with TRBJ2-1; 12 bases are a match to TRBD2. The CDR3 consists of 16 residues. Germline V gene sequence: CDR1 SGHRS, CDR2 YFSETQ. Trimming removed 4 bases from V and 7 bases from J; junction bases left unmatched: 9.

This sequence joins TRBV7-2 and TRBJ2-7; TRBD2 matches 10 bases. The CDR3 is 15 amino acids. Germline loops: CDR1 SGHTA, CDR2 FQGNSA. With V trimmed by 1 base and J by 6 bases, 6 bases remained unmatched. CDR3 nucleotide sequence: TGTGCCAGCAGCTTAGGGCTAGCGGGAGTCCCCGAGCAGTACTTC. Its protein product is CASSLGLAGVPEQYF.

The genes are TRBV16 and TRBJ1-3, with D possibly matching TRBD1 (6 bases). The CDR3 runs to 14 residues. Germline V gene lookup returns CDR1 KGHSY and CDR2 FQNENV. Trimming took 3 bases from V and 4 from J, leaving 10 bases between them. This CDR3 reads CASSQGASGNTIYF. CDR3 nucleotides: TGTGCCAGCAGCCAGGGGGCGTCGGGAAACACCATATATTTT. Complete variable domain (other parts from reference TRBV16 and TRBJ1-3): GEEVAQTPKHLVRGEGQKAKLYCAPIKGHSYVFWYQQVLKNEFKFLISFQNENVFDETGMPKERFSAKCLPNSPCSLEIQATKLEDSAVYFCASSQGASGNTIYFGEGSWLTVV.

The rearrangement uses TRBV5-1 and TRBJ1-1, with D uncertain. Between the trimmed V and J ends, which lost 0 bases and 0 bases, there was a span of 3 bases. Germline lookup yields CDR1 SGHRS and CDR2 YFSETQ. This CDR3 region has 13 residues. The CDR3 nucleotides are TGCGCCAGCAGCTTGGACATGAACACTGAAGCTTTCTTT. Translated: CASSLDMNTEAFF.

This clone was observed many times. V usage is TRBV5-5 and J usage is TRBJ2-3; 7 bases agree with TRBD1. Germline-derived CDR1 and CDR2 are SGHKS and YYEKEE (reference sequence). The CDR3 runs 13 residues. J gave up 15 bases and V 0 bases, and 10 bases lay outside the gene matches. The CDR3 reads CASSLGLGQMEYF. CDR3 in DNA: TGTGCCAGCAGCTTGGGCCTGGGACAGATGGAATATTTT.

This clone has just one count. The chain has TRBV27 and TRBJ1-5; TRBD1 aligns across 8 bases. The germline CDR1 and CDR2 sequences are MNHEY and SMNVEV (reference sequence). The CDR3 extends over 15 amino acids. Trimming at V came to 5 bases and at J to 6 bases, leaving 9 bases not matched to a gene. Here the CDR3 reads CASSPIYRGGQPQHF. The DNA of the CDR3 is TGTGCCAGCAGTCCCATTTACAGGGGGGGTCAGCCCCAGCATTTT.

The V gene is TRBV28, the J gene TRBJ2-7; D possibly corresponds to TRBD1 (6 bases). The CDR3 loop spans 14 amino acids. The V gene lost 5 bases and the J gene lost 3 bases, with 14 bases spanning the gap. Germline-derived CDR1 and CDR2 are MDHEN and SYDVKM. The CDR3: CASSIPGENYEQYF. CDR3 nucleotide sequence: TGTGCCAGCAGTATCCCAGGGGAGAACTACGAGCAGTACTTC.

The V gene is TRBV7-6, the J gene TRBJ2-1; 9 bases line up with TRBD2. Germline V lookup: CDR1 SGHVS, CDR2 FNYEAQ. V lost 5 bases, J lost 8 bases, and 10 bases stayed unmatched. The CDR3 length is 15 residues. DNA for the CDR3: TGTGCCAGCAGCCCATGGCGGGAGGGCCGGTATGAGCAGTTCTTC. This gives the protein CASSPWREGRYEQFF.

V gene TRBV21-1 combines with J gene TRBJ1-3. TRBV21-1 is designated a pseudogene. This CDR3 region has 17 residues. Here the CDR3 DNA reads TGTGCCAGCAGCATAGCCCGGGCCTTGGACTCTGGAAACACCATATATTTT. Its translation: CASSIARALDSGNTIYF.

The chain links TRBV18 to TRBJ1-6, with TRBD1 identical over 7 bases. This CDR3 comprises 13 residues. Germline-derived CDR1 and CDR2 are KGHSH and LQKENI. The V and J ends lost 5 bases and 8 bases, in that order; junction bases with no gene match: 3. The CDR3 region has the DNA TGTGCCAGCTCAGGACAGGAGGATTCACCCCTCCACTTT. Translation gives CASSGQEDSPLHF.

This clone has just a few counts. The rearrangement joins TRBV6-5 to TRBJ1-1; 8 positions match TRBD1. J gave up 6 bases and V 2 bases, and 5 bases lay outside the gene matches. Per the germline V gene, CDR1 is MNHEY and CDR2 is SVGAGI. The CDR3 extends over 14 amino acids. Here the CDR3 reads CASSYGQGRSEAFF. The CDR3 DNA sequence: TGTGCCAGCAGTTACGGACAGGGAAGGTCTGAAGCTTTCTTT.

The rearrangement joins TRBV30 to TRBJ2-3; no reliable D call. V lost 4 bases and J lost 2, with 16 bases in between. The CDR3 totals 15 residues. In germline, CDR1 is GTSNPN, CDR2 SVGIG (reference sequence). The CDR3 reads CAWNHRQLTTDTQYF. The CDR3 nucleotides are TGTGCCTGGAATCACCGGCAGTTGACCACAGATACGCAGTATTTT.